This T cell receptor (beta chain) was sequenced during a study of OX40 agonist ivuxolimab in advanced cancers. In the study overall: Partial responses, seen in three patients, involved one hepatocellular carcinoma and two cutaneous melanomas.

This CDR3 comprises 11 residues. Germline assignment: CDR1 KGHSH and CDR2 LQKENI. The germline V and J ends were trimmed by 5 bases and 2 bases, with 3 bases remaining between them. Study conclusions and caveats: Average numbers of expanded clones were greater in CD8+ T cells than in CD4+. Nonresponders, in some cases, also had low normalized T-cell clonal expansion.

Repertoires were generated with immunoSEQ multiplex PCR, while TCRdb's copy carries only in-frame clones and drops some. The table shows some 86,000 clones, with under 85% occurring only once. This clone was observed a few times. Antigen specificity is unknown. This rearrangement joins TRBV18 to TRBJ2-5; D uncertain. Sequencing used CD4+ or CD8+ T cells sorted from blood, obtained in a trial of the OX40 agonist ivuxolimab. The receptor comes from an adult with an advanced solid tumor such as melanoma, head and neck, liver or kidney cancer. CDR3 residues: CASSEQETQYF. The CDR3 coding sequence is TGTGCCAGCTCAGAACAAGAGACCCAGTACTTC.